The rows below give T cell receptor beta chains drawn from one sample of a study of blood T cell repertoires in COVID-19. Data came from immunoSEQ multiplex PCR; TCRdb stores just in-frame clones and leaves some out. Of fewer than 600,000 clones listed, around 87% are singletons. Sequencing was done on a sample of PBMCs or T cells enriched from blood (not recorded which). The receptors here all came from a woman in her forties who had recovered from COVID-19. CDR3s include the opening cysteine and the closing phenylalanine or tryptophan. The D gene is left open where the match is weak. Not every row has a clone size; where given, it reads once, few, many or a size class.

d_call	clone_size	v_call	j_call	cdr3_length	cdr3_nt	cdr3_aa
TRBD1	few	TRBV18	TRBJ1-6	15	TGTGCCAGCTCACCAAGGACAGGGTTAAATTCACCCCTCCACTTT	CASSPRTGLNSPLHF
.	.	TRBV13	TRBJ2-7	14	TGTGCCAGCAGCTTAGCTAGCGCGGCCTACGAGCAGTACTTC	CASSLASAAYEQYF
TRBD2	.	TRBV7-8	TRBJ2-1	23	TGTGCCAGCAGCCAGACGCGCGCGACTAGCGGGAGGGGAACAGCTCGAGCCTACAATGAGCAGTTCTTC	CASSQTRATSGRGTARAYNEQFF
TRBD2	.	TRBV5-5	TRBJ2-5	18	TGTGCCAGCAGCCGCGGGCTAGCGGGAGGACGAGGCCAAGAGACCCAGTACTTC	CASSRGLAGGRGQETQYF
.	.	TRBV5-4	TRBJ1-1	15	TGTGCCAGCAGTTCAGGGGTGGGGGTGAACACTGAAGCTTTCTTT	CASSSGVGVNTEAFF
TRBD2	.	TRBV11-2	TRBJ2-3	17	TGTGCCAGCAGCTTAGAGTTAGCGGGACTGAACACAGATACGCAGTATTTT	CASSLELAGLNTDTQYF
TRBD1	.	TRBV14	TRBJ2-1	16	TGTGCCAGCAGCCAAGCTGGCAGGGGGCCCTTAAATGAGCAGTTCTTC	CASSQAGRGPLNEQFF
.	.	TRBV2	TRBJ1-1	15	TGTGCCAGCAAAGGACTACAGAGAATGAACACTGAAGCTTTCTTT	CASKGLQRMNTEAFF
.	once	TRBV5-1	TRBJ2-5	14	TGCGCCAGCAGCTTGGCAGCAGGGGTAGAGACCCAGTACTTC	CASSLAAGVETQYF
TRBD1	.	TRBV5-6	TRBJ1-2	15	TGTGCCAGCAGCCTCCCATGGACAGGACCTCATGGCTACACCTTC	CASSLPWTGPHGYTF
TRBD1	.	TRBV10-1	TRBJ2-5	18	TGCGCCAGCAGTGAAGGGTATGCGGCCGGGACAGAGGGGGAGACCCAGTACTTC	CASSEGYAAGTEGETQYF
.	.	TRBV10-3	TRBJ2-2	14	TGTGCCATCAGTGCGGTGAAAAACACCGGGGAGCTGTTTTTT	CAISAVKNTGELFF
.	.	TRBV5-1	TRBJ2-7	11	TGCGCCAGCAGGAGGGAATACGAGCAGTACTTC	CASRREYEQYF
.	.	TRBV12-3/TRBV12-4	TRBJ2-7	11	TGTGCCAGCAGTCCTGCTACGGTGCAGTACTTC	CASSPATVQYF
TRBD2	.	TRBV4-3	TRBJ2-7	15	TGCGCCAGCAGCCAAGTGCTAGCGGGGTCATACGAGCAGTACTTC	CASSQVLAGSYEQYF
TRBD2	.	TRBV5-1	TRBJ2-5	14	TGCGCCAGCAGCTCGAAAGCGGGAGGTGAGACCCAGTACTTC	CASSSKAGGETQYF
TRBD1	.	TRBV7-9	TRBJ1-1	14	TGTGCCAGCAGACAGGGGGAGGGGGACACTGAAGCTTTCTTT	CASRQGEGDTEAFF
TRBD1	once	TRBV11-2	TRBJ1-3	15	TGTGCCAGCAGACCGGGACAGGGGGCTGGAAACACCATATATTTT	CASRPGQGAGNTIYF
TRBD1	.	TRBV6-6	TRBJ2-2	16	TGTGCCAGCAGTTACTCGGGACAGGGCATCACCGGGGAGCTGTTTTTT	CASSYSGQGITGELFF
.	.	TRBV10-3	TRBJ2-5	16	TGTGCCATCAGTGAGATAAAGGGAGTGGGCCAGGAGACCCAGTACTTC	CAISEIKGVGQETQYF
.	.	TRBV27	TRBJ1-4	15	TGTGCCAGCAGCCTCGCAGGGGTACGCCGGGAAAAACTGTTTTTT	CASSLAGVRREKLFF
TRBD2	.	TRBV10-3	TRBJ2-5	14	TGTGCCATCAGTGAGTCTGCGGGAGGGGAGACCCAGTACTTC	CAISESAGGETQYF
.	.	TRBV28	TRBJ2-7	15	TGTGCCAGCAGTCCCCGGGAGACCGGTCCCTCCGAGCAGTACTTC	CASSPRETGPSEQYF
TRBD2	.	TRBV5-1	TRBJ2-1	17	TGCGCCAGCAGCTGGGGACTAGCGGGAGTGTCCTACAATGAGCAGTTCTTC	CASSWGLAGVSYNEQFF
TRBD2	.	TRBV5-1	TRBJ2-1	15	TGCGCCAGCAGCTTGACTAGCGGGAGGTCGATCGAGCAGTTCTTC	CASSLTSGRSIEQFF
TRBD2	once	TRBV29-1	TRBJ2-1	16	TGCAGCGCCGGCCTGGTAGCGGGACCCTTTTACAATGAGCAGTTCTTC	CSAGLVAGPFYNEQFF
TRBD1	.	TRBV6-2/TRBV6-3	TRBJ1-2	14	TGTGCCAGCAGTCAACCGGGACAGAGGTATGGCTACACCTTC	CASSQPGQRYGYTF
.	.	TRBV10-3	TRBJ2-5	12	TGTGCCATCAGCCCTTCCCAAGAGACCCAGTACTTC	CAISPSQETQYF
TRBD1	.	TRBV3-1/TRBV3-2	TRBJ1-1	13	TGTGCCAGCAGCCGCCCCGGGACAGAGCAAGCTTTCTTT	CASSRPGTEQAFF
.	few	TRBV11-2	TRBJ1-2	12	TGTGCCAGCAGCCGACGGGGCTATGGCTACACCTTC	CASSRRGYGYTF
TRBD1	.	TRBV12-3/TRBV12-4	TRBJ1-2	12	TGTGCCAGCAGTTTCCAGGGGGATGGCTACACCTTC	CASSFQGDGYTF
TRBD2	.	TRBV4-3	TRBJ2-1	15	TGCGCCAGCAGCCCCCGGGACTATAATCAGAATGAGCAGTTCTTC	CASSPRDYNQNEQFF
.	.	TRBV29-1	TRBJ1-2	11	TGCAGCGTTGGGCGTGGAGATGGCTACACCTTC	CSVGRGDGYTF
TRBD1	.	TRBV18	TRBJ1-1	14	TGTGCCAGCTCACTCGGACAGGGGAACACTGAAGCTTTCTTT	CASSLGQGNTEAFF
TRBD1	.	TRBV27	TRBJ1-5	16	TGTGCCAGCAGTTCTTGGACAGGTCAGCGCAATCAGCCCCAGCATTTT	CASSSWTGQRNQPQHF
.	once	TRBV25-1	TRBJ1-4	12	TGTGCCAGCAGTGAATTCGGAGGGGCACTGTTTTTT	CASSEFGGALFF
TRBD1	.	TRBV9	TRBJ1-2	16	TGTGCCAGCAGCGTAGGGACAGGGGTTTTGAACTATGGCTACACCTTC	CASSVGTGVLNYGYTF
TRBD1	many	TRBV6-5	TRBJ1-5	14	TGTGCCAGCAGGAACAGGGGCGACAATCAGCCCCAGCATTTT	CASRNRGDNQPQHF
.	once	TRBV19	TRBJ1-5	15	TGTGCCAGTAGTGAAACAGGACCGCTCAATCAGCCCCAGCATTTT	CASSETGPLNQPQHF
TRBD2	.	TRBV25-1	TRBJ2-7	16	TGTGCCAGCAGTGACCAAGGACTAGCGGGTACCTACGAGCAGTACTTC	CASSDQGLAGTYEQYF
.	.	TRBV7-9	TRBJ2-4	13	TGTGCCATCCAACAGGGAAGTGGAAACATTCAGTACTTC	CAIQQGSGNIQYF
TRBD1	.	TRBV6-5	TRBJ1-2	13	TGTGCCAGCAGTTTCGCGACAGGGTGGGGCTACACCTTC	CASSFATGWGYTF
.	.	TRBV18	TRBJ2-7	14	TGTGCCAGCTCACTCTCCGGAAGGGGGGGCGAGCAGTACTTC	CASSLSGRGGEQYF
.	.	TRBV6-1	TRBJ2-1	15	TGTGCCAGCAGTGAAACCGCTAGATCCTACAATGAGCAGTTCTTC	CASSETARSYNEQFF